This T cell receptor beta chain emerged from a study of T cells in Graves' hyperthyroidism and ophthalmopathy. CDR1 SGHTA and CDR2 FQGNSA come from the germline V gene. V was pared by 5 bases and J by 3 bases, with 14 bases between. The CDR3 contains 14 residues. RNA transcripts provided the source from which TCR beta CDR3 regions were amplified. A set of HTBI primers served as the primers for a first-round RT-PCR of the TCR CDR3. From the multiplex PCR reads, TCRdb called clonotypes with MiXCR, one entry per CDR3 protein. The sample lists 550,000 to 600,000 distinct CDR3 sequences, roughly 46% occurring once. Study-level points and caveats: Among clonotypes expanded in thyroid above 0.001, most were also found in blood.

In this sample, this clonotype turned up many times. What it recognizes is unknown. Material for sequencing was peripheral blood or thyroid tissue (not recorded which). The clonotype was recovered from an adult woman with Graves' disease, either hyperthyroidism or ophthalmopathy (not recorded which). This chain joins TRBV7-2 and TRBJ2-7; TRBD2 might be the D (5 bases). The CDR3 is CASSHQAGHYEQYF. For the CDR3, the DNA is TGTGCCAGCAGCCATCAGGCGGGCCACTACGAGCAGTACTTC.